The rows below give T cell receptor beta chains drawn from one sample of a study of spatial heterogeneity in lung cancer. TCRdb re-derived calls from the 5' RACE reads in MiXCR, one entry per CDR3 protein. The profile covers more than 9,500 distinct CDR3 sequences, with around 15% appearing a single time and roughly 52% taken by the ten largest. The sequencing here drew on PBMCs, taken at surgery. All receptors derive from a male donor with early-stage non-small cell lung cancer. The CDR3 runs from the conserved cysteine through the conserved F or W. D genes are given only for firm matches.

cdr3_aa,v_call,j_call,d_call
CASSFRQGEGTDTQYF,TRBV28,TRBJ2-3,TRBD1
CAWSVGGGDGYTF,TRBV30,TRBJ1-2,-
CASSTGSYEQFF,TRBV12-3/TRBV12-4,TRBJ2-1,-
CAISERGNQETQYF,TRBV10-3,TRBJ2-5,-
CASSVGTGSTEAFF,TRBV9,TRBJ1-1,TRBD1
CATSITYNAGDEQFF,TRBV25-1,TRBJ2-1,-
CASSQGTGKNQPQHF,TRBV4-2,TRBJ1-5,TRBD1
CASSEIIGNEAFF,TRBV6-1,TRBJ1-1,-
CASSRDSLADEQYF,TRBV13,TRBJ2-7,-
CSVDTPNYGYTF,TRBV29-1,TRBJ1-2,-
CASSFLGLGDEQYF,TRBV7-9,TRBJ2-7,TRBD2
CASSPTLDTLSYEQYF,TRBV6-5,TRBJ2-7,-
CSARSGSGRVHEQYF,TRBV20-1,TRBJ2-7,TRBD2
CSARRAGYQETQYF,TRBV29-1,TRBJ2-5,-
CASSPPGRAGANVLTF,TRBV28,TRBJ2-6,TRBD2
CASSEMAGSYEQYF,TRBV2,TRBJ2-7,-
CASRLGGRITDTQYF,TRBV12-3/TRBV12-4,TRBJ2-3,-
CASSAQQLEQFF,TRBV10-2,TRBJ2-1,-